This TCR beta chain was captured in a study of cytomegalovirus exposure and HLA in healthy donors. In the study overall: T cells numbering around 170 million yielded some 100 million unique TCR beta sequences in an earlier analysis.

Per germline, CDR1 ENHRY and CDR2 SYGVKD. The CDR3 is made up of 15 amino acids. V shed 6 bases and J 0 bases; nucleotides not matched to a gene: 6. Primers for the PCR totalled 60 Vbeta and 13 Jbeta. Original processing methods: It was a later analysis that counted roughly 80 million unique TCR beta chains, of which some 12 million were shared. Measured with immunoSEQ multiplex PCR; TCRdb has only the in-frame clones, and not every one. That table gives V, J and clone size, and the DNA gave D and trimming. The table lists roughly 100,000 clones, roughly 70% of them singletons. Study results and caveats: The study found most TCR sequences rare, yet found some public TCRs in many donors.

In the case of this clone: Its antigen is not known.

Material for sequencing was PBMCs. The chain links TRBV10-3 to TRBJ2-7, with 9 nucleotides matching TRBD1. This clonotype originated in a male donor in good health and CMV-seropositive. CDR3 in amino acids: CAISTGGAASYEQYF. CDR3 sequence (DNA): TGTGCCATCAGCACAGGGGGCGCGGCCTCCTACGAGCAGTACTTC.